Reported below is one T cell receptor (beta chain). Its specificity is unknown. Per sample, extraction of total RNA gave at least 5.5 micrograms in every case. This CDR3 region has 14 residues. Germline V gives CDR1 SGHTA, CDR2 FQGNSA. Trimming took 5 bases from V and 5 from J, leaving 15 bases between them. The use of a sample-barcoded 5' primer and a J-beta primer mix characterized a second PCR of roughly 6 to 11 cycles. TCRdb re-derived calls from the 5' RACE reads in MiXCR, one entry per CDR3 protein. The sample consists of roughly 680,000 distinct CDR3 sequences, around half of them appearing once. These data belong to a study of blood T cells in healthy people across ages. Study-level results: Any conclusive comparison of naive versus antigen-experienced cells was prevented by using unsorted PBMCs. The recorded TCR beta diversity per million T cells decreased in a roughly linear manner with age. The unknown donor CMV status may have confounded expanded clonotype changes.

The sequence derives from a woman aged 55 to 70 in good health. Sequenced material: blood. The chain combines TRBV7-2 with TRBJ2-5; a possible D gene is TRBD2 (6 bases). The DNA of the CDR3 is TGTGCCAGCAGCACGAGGAGGGCCGTTGAGACCCAGTACTTC. It is translated as CASSTRRAVETQYF. Full variable domain (remainder filled in from reference TRBV7-2 and TRBJ2-5): GAGVSQSPSNKVTEKGKDVELRCDPISGHTALYWYRQSLGQGLEFLIYFQGNSAPDKSGLPSDRFSAERTGGSVSTLTIQRTQQEDSAVYLCASSTRRAVETQYFGPGTRLLVL.